The 2 T cell receptor beta chains given below trace back to one sample, sequenced in a study of blood T cell repertoires in COVID-19. Data came from immunoSEQ multiplex PCR; TCRdb stores just in-frame clones and leaves some out. The table records 100,000 to 150,000 clones, about 87% of them present only once. Material for sequencing was peripheral blood. The receptors come from a woman aged 55-70 years with acute or convalescent COVID-19.

The chain carries TRBV5-8 and TRBJ2-7, with D perhaps matching TRBD1 (5 bases). Germline CDR1 is SGHTS and CDR2 is YDEGEE. V shed 2 bases and J shed 0 bases, with 12 bases lying between them. The CDR3 totals 15 residues. The CDR3 sequence: CASSFLGVDSYEQYF. CDR3 DNA: TGTGCCAGCAGCTTTTTAGGGGTTGACTCCTACGAGCAGTACTTC.

This sequence joins TRBV25-1 and TRBJ1-3, with 7 bases identical to TRBD1. CDR1 is MGHDK and CDR2 is SYGVNS in the germline V gene. The CDR3 has 15 residues. V gave up 4 bases and J gave up 4 bases; unmatched junction bases: 7. In DNA form, the CDR3 reads TGTGCCAGCAGTGTCTTGGGACAGCAAGGAAACACCATATATTTT. It yields the protein CASSVLGQQGNTIYF.